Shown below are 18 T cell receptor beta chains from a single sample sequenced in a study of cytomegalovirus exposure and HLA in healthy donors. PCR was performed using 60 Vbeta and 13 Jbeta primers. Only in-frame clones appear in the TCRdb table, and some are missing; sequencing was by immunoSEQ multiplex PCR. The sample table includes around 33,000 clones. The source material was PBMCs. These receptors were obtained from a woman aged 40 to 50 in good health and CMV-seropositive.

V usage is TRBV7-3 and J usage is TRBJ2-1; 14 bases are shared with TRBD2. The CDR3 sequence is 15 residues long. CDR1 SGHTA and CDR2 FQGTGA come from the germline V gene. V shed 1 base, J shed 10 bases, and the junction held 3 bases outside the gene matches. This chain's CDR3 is CASSLRLAGGDEQFF. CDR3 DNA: TGTGCCAGCAGCTTAAGACTAGCGGGAGGGGACGAGCAGTTCTTC.

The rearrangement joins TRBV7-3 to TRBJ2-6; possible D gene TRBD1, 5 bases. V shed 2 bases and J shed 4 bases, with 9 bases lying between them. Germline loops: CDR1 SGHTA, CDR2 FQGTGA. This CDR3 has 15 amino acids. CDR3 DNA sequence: TGTGCCAGCAGCTTAGGGGCGGAAGGGGCCAACGTCCTGACTTTC. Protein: CASSLGAEGANVLTF.

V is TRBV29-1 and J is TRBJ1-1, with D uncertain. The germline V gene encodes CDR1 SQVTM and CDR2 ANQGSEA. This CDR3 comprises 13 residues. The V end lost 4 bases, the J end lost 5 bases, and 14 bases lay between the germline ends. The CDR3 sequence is CSVAASPGTEAFF. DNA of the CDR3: TGCAGCGTTGCCGCGTCCCCGGGGACTGAAGCTTTCTTT.

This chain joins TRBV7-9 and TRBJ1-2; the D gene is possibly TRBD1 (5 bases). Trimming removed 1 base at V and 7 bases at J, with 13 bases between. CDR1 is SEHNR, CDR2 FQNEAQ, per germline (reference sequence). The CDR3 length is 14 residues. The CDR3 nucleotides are TGTGCCAGCAGCTTAGGCGTGGGGCTCGCTGGCTACACCTTC. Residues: CASSLGVGLAGYTF.

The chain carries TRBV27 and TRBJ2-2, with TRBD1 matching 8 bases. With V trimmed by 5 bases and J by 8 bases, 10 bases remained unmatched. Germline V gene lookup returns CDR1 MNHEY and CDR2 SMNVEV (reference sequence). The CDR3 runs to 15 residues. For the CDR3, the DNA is TGTGCCAGCAGTCCCTCTCCAGGGGGCGCGGGGGAGCTGTTTTTT. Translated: CASSPSPGGAGELFF.

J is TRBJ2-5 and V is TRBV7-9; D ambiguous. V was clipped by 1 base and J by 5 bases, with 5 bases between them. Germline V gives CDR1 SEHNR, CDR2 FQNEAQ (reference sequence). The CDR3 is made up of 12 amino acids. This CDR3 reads CASSLVSETQYF. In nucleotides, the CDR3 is TGTGCCAGCAGCTTAGTTAGCGAGACCCAGTACTTC.

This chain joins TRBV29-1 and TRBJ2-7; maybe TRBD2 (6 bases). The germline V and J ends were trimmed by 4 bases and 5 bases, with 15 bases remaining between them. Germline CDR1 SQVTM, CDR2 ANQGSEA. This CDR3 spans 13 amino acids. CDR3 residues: CSVARAGGNEQYF. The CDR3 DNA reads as TGCAGCGTTGCCAGGGCCGGGGGAAACGAGCAGTACTTC.

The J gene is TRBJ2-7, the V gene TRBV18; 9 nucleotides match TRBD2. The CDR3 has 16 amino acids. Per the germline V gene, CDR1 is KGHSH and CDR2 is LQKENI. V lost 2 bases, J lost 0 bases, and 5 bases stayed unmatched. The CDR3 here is CASSPEGAGGSYEQYF. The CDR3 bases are TGTGCCAGCTCACCAGAGGGAGCGGGAGGCTCCTACGAGCAGTACTTC.

Here the CDR3 reads CASNRGLGYEQYF. CDR3 sequence (DNA): TGTGCCAGCAATAGGGGACTAGGTTACGAGCAGTACTTC. The chain joins TRBV6-6 to TRBJ2-7, with 8 bases aligning to TRBD2. Germline CDR1 reads MNHNY; CDR2 reads SVGAGI (reference sequence). There are 13 residues in the CDR3. The ends lost 7 bases at V and 4 bases at J; junction bases unmatched: 6.

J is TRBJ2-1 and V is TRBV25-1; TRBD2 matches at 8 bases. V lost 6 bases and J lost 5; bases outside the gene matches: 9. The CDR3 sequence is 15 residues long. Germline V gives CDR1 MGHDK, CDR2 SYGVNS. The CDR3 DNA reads TGTGCCAGCAGAGGGGACCTAGCGGGTAACAATGAGCAGTTCTTC. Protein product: CASRGDLAGNNEQFF. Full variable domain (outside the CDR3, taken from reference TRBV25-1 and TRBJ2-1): EADIYQTPRYLVIGTGKKITLECSQTMGHDKMYWYQQDPGMELHLIHYSYGVNSTEKGDLSSESTVSRIRTEHFPLTLESARPSHTSQYLCASRGDLAGNNEQFFGPGTRLTVL.

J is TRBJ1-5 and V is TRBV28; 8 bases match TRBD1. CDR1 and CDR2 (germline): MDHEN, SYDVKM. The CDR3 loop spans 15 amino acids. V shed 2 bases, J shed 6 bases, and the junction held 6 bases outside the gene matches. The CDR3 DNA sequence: TGTGCCAGCAGTTTAGGTCCAGGGGGCTCTCAGCCCCAGCATTTT. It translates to CASSLGPGGSQPQHF.

This CDR3 is CASSQDRRHRYEQYF. CDR3 bases: TGCGCCAGCAGCCAAGATCGCCGACACCGCTACGAGCAGTACTTC. The V gene is TRBV4-3, the J gene TRBJ2-7; D gene uncertain. Trimming removed 0 bases from V and 3 bases from J, with 12 bases in between. Germline V gives CDR1 LGHNA, CDR2 YSLEER. The CDR3 totals 15 residues.

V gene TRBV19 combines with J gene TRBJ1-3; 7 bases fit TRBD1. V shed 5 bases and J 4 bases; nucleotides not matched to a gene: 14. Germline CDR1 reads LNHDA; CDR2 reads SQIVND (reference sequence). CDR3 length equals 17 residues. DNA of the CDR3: TGTGCCAGTAGTCCCAATCGGGACAGAGAAAACGGAAACACCATATATTTT. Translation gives CASSPNRDRENGNTIYF.

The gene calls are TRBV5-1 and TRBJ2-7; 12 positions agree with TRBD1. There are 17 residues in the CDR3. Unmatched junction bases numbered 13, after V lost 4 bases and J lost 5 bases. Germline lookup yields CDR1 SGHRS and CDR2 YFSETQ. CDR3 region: CASSPITAGQGAHEQYF. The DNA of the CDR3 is TGCGCCAGCAGCCCGATAACGGCGGGACAGGGGGCCCACGAGCAGTACTTC.

The CDR3 spells CSGDLRWGGIQYF. The CDR3 bases are TGCAGCGGAGATCTTCGATGGGGGGGCATTCAGTACTTC. The chain has TRBV29-1 and TRBJ2-4, with 7 nucleotides matching TRBD2. The CDR3 loop spans 13 amino acids. With 7 bases clipped from V and 9 bases from J, the junction kept 12 bases outside the gene matches. Germline V gene lookup returns CDR1 SQVTM and CDR2 ANQGSEA. Full variable domain (outside the CDR3, taken from reference TRBV29-1 and TRBJ2-4): SAVISQKPSRDICQRGTSLTIQCQVDSQVTMMFWYRQQPGQSLTLIATANQGSEATYESGFVIDKFPISRPNLTFSTLTVSNMSPEDSSIYLCSGDLRWGGIQYFGAGTRLSVL.

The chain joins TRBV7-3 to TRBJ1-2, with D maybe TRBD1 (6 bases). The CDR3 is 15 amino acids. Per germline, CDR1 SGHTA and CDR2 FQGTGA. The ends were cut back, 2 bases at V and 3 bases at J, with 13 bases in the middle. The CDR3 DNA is TGTGCCAGCAGCTTAGGGTCCGGACAGCACTATGGCTACACCTTC. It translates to CASSLGSGQHYGYTF.

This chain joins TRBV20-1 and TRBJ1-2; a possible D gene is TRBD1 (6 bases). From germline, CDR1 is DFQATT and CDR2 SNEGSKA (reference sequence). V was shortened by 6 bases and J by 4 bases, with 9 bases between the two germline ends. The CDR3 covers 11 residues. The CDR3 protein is CSATDSYGYTF. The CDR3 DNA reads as TGCAGTGCCACGGACAGCTATGGCTACACCTTC.

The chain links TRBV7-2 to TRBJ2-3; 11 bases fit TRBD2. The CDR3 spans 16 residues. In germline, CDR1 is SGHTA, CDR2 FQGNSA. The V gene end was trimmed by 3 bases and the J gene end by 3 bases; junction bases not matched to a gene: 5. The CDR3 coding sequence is TGTGCCAGCAGCTTCGTCAGACTAGCGGGGACAGATACGCAGTATTTT. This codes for CASSFVRLAGTDTQYF.